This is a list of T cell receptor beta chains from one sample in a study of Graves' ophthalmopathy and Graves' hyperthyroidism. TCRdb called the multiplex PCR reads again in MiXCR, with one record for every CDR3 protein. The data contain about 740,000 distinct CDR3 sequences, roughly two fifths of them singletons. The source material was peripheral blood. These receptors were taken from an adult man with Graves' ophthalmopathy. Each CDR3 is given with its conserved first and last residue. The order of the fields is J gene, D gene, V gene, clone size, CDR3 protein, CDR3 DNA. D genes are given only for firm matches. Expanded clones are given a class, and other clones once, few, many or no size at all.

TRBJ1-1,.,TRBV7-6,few,CASSLVSEGSTEAFF,TGTGCCAGCAGCTTAGTCAGCGAAGGGAGCACTGAAGCTTTCTTT
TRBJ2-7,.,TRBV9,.,CASSGGSAYEQYF,TGTGCCAGCAGCGGGGGAAGTGCCTACGAGCAGTACTTC
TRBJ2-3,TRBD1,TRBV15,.,CATSREQGAFLTDTQYF,TGTGCCACCAGCAGAGAACAGGGGGCGTTTTTGACAGATACGCAGTATTTT
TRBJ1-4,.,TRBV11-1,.,CASSLTLAGGKLFF,TGTGCCAGCAGCCTTACACTAGCGGGGGGAAAACTGTTTTTT
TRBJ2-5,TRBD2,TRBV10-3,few,CASSYSPSGSDETQYF,TGTGCCAGCAGTTACTCCCCTAGCGGGAGTGATGAGACCCAGTACTTC
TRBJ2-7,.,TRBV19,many,CATSTDGTTLEQYF,TGTGCCACCTCGACGGACGGCACTACGCTCGAGCAGTACTTC
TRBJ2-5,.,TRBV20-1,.,CSARRKIPGLLQETQYF,TGCAGTGCTAGGCGCAAAATACCGGGACTTCTGCAAGAGACCCAGTACTTC
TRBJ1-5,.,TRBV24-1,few,CASSSIPGTPNGKRQPQHF,TGTGCCAGCAGTTCCATCCCCGGGACACCGAACGGCAAGAGGCAGCCCCAGCATTTT
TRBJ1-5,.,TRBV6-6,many,CASSYSQGESHF,TGTGCCAGCAGTTACTCGCAGGGAGAATCGCATTTT
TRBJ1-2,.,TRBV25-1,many,CASSESVARGYGYTF,TGTGCCAGCAGTGAATCGGTGGCGAGGGGCTATGGCTACACCTTC
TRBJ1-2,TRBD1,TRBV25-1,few,CASTEDRGAGYTF,TGTGCCAGCACTGAGGACAGGGGGGCTGGCTACACCTTC
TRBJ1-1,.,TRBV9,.,CASSTRGETEAFF,TGTGCCAGCAGCACCCGGGGCGAGACTGAAGCTTTCTTT
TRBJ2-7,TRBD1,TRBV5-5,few,CASSRTGTAYEQYF,TGTGCCAGCAGCCGAACAGGGACAGCATACGAGCAGTACTTC
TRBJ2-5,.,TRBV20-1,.,CSASGPRETQYF,TGCAGTGCTAGCGGGCCGAGAGAGACCCAGTACTTC